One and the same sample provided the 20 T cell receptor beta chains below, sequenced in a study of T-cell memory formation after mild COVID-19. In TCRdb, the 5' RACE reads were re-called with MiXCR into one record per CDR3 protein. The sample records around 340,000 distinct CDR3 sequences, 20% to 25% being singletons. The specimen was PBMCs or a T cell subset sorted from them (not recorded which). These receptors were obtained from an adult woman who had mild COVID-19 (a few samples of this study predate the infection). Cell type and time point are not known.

In DNA form, the CDR3 reads TGTGCCAGCAGTTTAATCGGGACAGGGCTCACTGAAGCTTTCTTT. Its translation is CASSLIGTGLTEAFF. The chain recombines TRBV12-3 or TRBV12-4 with TRBJ1-1; 9 bases line up with TRBD1. Trimming at V came to 2 bases and at J to 4 bases, leaving 5 bases not matched to a gene. This CDR3 region has 15 residues.

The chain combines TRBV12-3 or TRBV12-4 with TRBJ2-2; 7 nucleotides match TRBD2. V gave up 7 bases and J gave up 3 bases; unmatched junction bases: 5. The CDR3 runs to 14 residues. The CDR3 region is CASMERGYTGELFF. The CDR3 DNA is TGTGCCAGCATGGAGCGGGGATACACCGGGGAGCTGTTTTTT.

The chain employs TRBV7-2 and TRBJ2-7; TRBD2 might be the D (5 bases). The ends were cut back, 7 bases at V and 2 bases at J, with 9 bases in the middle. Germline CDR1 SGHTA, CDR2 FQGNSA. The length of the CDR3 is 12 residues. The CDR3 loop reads CASTLGAYEQYF. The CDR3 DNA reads TGTGCCAGCACCCTCGGGGCCTACGAGCAGTACTTC. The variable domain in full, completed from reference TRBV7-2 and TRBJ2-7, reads GAGVSQSPSNKVTEKGKDVELRCDPISGHTALYWYRQSLGQGLEFLIYFQGNSAPDKSGLPSDRFSAERTGGSVSTLTIQRTQQEDSAVYLCASTLGAYEQYFGPGTRLTVT.

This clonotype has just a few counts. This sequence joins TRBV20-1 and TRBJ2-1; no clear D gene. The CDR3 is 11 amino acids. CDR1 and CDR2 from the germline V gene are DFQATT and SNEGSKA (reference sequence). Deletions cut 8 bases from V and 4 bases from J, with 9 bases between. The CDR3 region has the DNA TGCAGTACCGCCAGGTACAATGAGCAGTTCTTC. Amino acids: CSTARYNEQFF.

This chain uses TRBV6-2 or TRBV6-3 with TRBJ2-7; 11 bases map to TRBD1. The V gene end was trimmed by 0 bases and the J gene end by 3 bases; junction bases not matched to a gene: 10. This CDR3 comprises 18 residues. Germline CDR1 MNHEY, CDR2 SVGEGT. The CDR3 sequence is CASSYSSGDRGSYYEQYF. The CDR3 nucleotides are TGTGCCAGCAGTTACTCGAGTGGGGACAGGGGGTCGTACTACGAGCAGTACTTC.

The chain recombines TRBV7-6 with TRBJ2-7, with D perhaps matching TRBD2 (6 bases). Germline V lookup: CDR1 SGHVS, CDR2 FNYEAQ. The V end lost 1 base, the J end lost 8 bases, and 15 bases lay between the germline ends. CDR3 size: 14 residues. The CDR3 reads CASSLGTSSPQQYF. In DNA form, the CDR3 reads TGTGCCAGCAGCTTAGGCACTAGCTCCCCCCAGCAGTACTTC.

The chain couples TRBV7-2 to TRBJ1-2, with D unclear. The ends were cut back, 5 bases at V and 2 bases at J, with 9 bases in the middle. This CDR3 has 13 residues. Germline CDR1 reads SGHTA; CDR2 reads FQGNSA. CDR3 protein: CASSHTENYGYTF. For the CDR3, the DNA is TGTGCCAGCAGCCACACAGAGAACTATGGCTACACCTTC.

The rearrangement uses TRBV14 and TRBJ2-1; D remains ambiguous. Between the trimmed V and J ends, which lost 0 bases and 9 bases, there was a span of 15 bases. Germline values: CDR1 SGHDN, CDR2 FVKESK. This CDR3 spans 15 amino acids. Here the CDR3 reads CASSQDPGTLGEQFF. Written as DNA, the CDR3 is TGTGCCAGCAGCCAAGATCCGGGCACATTGGGTGAGCAGTTCTTC.

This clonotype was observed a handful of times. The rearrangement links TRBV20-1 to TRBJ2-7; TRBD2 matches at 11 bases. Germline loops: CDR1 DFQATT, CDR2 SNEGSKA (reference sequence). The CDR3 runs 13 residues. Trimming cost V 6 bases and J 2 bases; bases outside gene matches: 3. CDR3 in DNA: TGCAGTGCCGATAGCGGGAGGGCCTACGAGCAGTACTTC. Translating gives CSADSGRAYEQYF.

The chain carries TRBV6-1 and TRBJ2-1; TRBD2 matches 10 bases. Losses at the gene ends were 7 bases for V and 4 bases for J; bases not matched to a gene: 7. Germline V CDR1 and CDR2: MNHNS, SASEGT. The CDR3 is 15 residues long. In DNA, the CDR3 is TGTGCCAGCACTGACCTAGCGGGGGTTTACAATGAGCAGTTCTTC. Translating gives CASTDLAGVYNEQFF.

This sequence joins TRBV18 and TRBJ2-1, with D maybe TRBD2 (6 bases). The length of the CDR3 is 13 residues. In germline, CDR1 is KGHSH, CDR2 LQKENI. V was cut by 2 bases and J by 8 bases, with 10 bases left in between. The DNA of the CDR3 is TGTGCCAGCTCACCATGGGGCGGGGATGAGCAGTTCTTC. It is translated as CASSPWGGDEQFF.

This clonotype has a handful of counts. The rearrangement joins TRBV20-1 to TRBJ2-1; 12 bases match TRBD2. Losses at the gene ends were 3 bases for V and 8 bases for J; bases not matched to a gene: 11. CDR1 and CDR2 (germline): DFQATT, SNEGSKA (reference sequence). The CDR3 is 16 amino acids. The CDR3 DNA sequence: TGCAGTGCTAGTGACCTACTAGCGGGAGGCCACCATGAGCAGTTCTTC. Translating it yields CSASDLLAGGHHEQFF.

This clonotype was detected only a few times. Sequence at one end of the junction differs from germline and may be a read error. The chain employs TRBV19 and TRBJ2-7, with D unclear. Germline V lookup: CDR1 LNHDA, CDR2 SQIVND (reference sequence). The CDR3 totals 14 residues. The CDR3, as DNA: TGTGCCAGTAGTATCTTGGCCCAGAGCTACGAGCATTACTTC. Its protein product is CASSILAQSYEHYF.

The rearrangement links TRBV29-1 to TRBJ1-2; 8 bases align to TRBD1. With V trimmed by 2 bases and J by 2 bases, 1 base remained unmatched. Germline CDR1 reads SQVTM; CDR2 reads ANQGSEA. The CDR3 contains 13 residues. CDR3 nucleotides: TGCAGCGTTGAATCAGGGGGCAACTATGGCTACACCTTC. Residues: CSVESGGNYGYTF.

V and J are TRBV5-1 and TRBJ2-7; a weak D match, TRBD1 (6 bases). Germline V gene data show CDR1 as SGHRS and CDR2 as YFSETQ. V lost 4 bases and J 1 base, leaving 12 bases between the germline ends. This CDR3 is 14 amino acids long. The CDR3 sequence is CASSTGSGSYEQYF. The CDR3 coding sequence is TGCGCCAGCAGCACAGGGAGTGGATCCTACGAGCAGTACTTC. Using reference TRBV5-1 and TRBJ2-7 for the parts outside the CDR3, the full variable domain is KAGVTQTPRYLIKTRGQQVTLSCSPISGHRSVSWYQQTPGQGLQFLFEYFSETQRNKGNFPGRFSGRQFSNSRSEMNVSTLELGDSALYLCASSTGSGSYEQYFGPGTRLTVT.

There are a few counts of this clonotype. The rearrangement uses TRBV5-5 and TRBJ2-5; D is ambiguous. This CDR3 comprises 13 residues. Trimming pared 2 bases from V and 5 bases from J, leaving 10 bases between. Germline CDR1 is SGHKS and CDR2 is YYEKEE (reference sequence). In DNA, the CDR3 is TGTGCCAGCAGCTTCGGAGCGACGGAGACCCAGTACTTC. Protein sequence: CASSFGATETQYF.

In DNA, the CDR3 is TGTGCCAGCAGCCCACGGGGTAGCGGGAGAGAAAATGAGCAGTTCTTC. Protein sequence: CASSPRGSGRENEQFF. This chain uses TRBV11-2 with TRBJ2-1, with TRBD2 identical over 9 bases. Germline CDR1 is SGHAT and CDR2 is FQNNGV. The CDR3 is made up of 16 amino acids. Unmatched junction bases numbered 12, after V lost 5 bases and J lost 7 bases. The full variable domain, completed using reference TRBV11-2 and TRBJ2-1, is EAGVAQSPRYKIIEKRQSVAFWCNPISGHATLYWYQQILGQGPKLLIQFQNNGVVDDSQLPKDRFSAERLKGVDSTLKIQPAKLEDSAVYLCASSPRGSGRENEQFFGPGTRLTVL.

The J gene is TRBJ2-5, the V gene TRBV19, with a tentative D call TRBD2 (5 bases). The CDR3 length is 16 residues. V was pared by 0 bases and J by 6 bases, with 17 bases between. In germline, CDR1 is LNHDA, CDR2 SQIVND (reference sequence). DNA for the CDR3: TGTGCCAGTAGTATAGAGGCGGGTTCGGGATGGAAGACCCAGTACTTC. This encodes CASSIEAGSGWKTQYF.

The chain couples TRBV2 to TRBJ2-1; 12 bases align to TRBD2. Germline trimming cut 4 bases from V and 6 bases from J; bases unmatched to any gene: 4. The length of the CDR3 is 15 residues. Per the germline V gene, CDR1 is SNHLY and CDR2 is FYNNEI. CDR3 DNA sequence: TGTGCCAGCAGTGCGGAGACTAGCGGGAGCAATGAGCAGTTCTTC. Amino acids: CASSAETSGSNEQFF. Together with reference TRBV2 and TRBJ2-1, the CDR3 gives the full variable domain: EPEVTQTPSHQVTQMGQEVILRCVPISNHLYFYWYRQILGQKVEFLVSFYNNEISEKSEIFDDQFSVERPDGSNFTLKIRSTKLEDSAMYFCASSAETSGSNEQFFGPGTRLTVL.

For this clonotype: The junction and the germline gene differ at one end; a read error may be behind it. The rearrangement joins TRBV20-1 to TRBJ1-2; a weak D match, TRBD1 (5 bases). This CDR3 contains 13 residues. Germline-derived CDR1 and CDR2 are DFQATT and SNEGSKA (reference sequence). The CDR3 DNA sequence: TGCAGTGCTAGAGAACCGGGACCATTACACCCATTTTTC. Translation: CSAREPGPLHPFF.